The entry below describes one TCR beta chain. Its target is not known. This table comes from immunoSEQ multiplex PCR, and its TCRdb copy is limited to in-frame clones, with some not included. The data show 110,000 to 150,000 clones, with roughly 92% seen just once and more than 3% held by the top ten. The sample is drawn from a study of T cell responses to AZD1222 COVID-19 vaccine. Overall study results and limits: Receipt of two AZD1222 doses was followed by a rise in Spike-specific TCR breadth and depth. Possibly, clonal diversity was underestimated; donors were largely white British and included more females. In the spike-specific TCR repertoire, nearly half reportedly target unmutated variant regions. With dominance at 160-218 and 743-854, vaccine-associated CD4 TCRs spanned spike.

The clonotype originates from an adult in good health. The sequencing here drew on peripheral blood, taken on day 0 of AZD1222 vaccination.

The CDR3 loop is CASRPNRGPGEKLFF. The CDR3 bases are TGTGCCAGCAGACCTAACAGAGGACCTGGGGAAAAACTGTTTTTT. The rearrangement links TRBV27 to TRBJ1-4, with D hard to call. The germline CDR1 and CDR2 sequences are MNHEY and SMNVEV (reference sequence). The CDR3 runs to 15 residues. The V end was cut by 6 bases, the J end by 8 bases, with 19 bases between.